Listed below are T cell receptor beta chains from one sample, sequenced in a study of blood T cell repertoires in COVID-19. The repertoire was sequenced with immunoSEQ multiplex PCR; TCRdb's copy has only in-frame clones and lacks some. The top ten clones hold about 15% of a sample with approximately 230,000 clones, around four fifths of them seen once. Sequencing used PBMCs or T cells enriched from blood (not recorded which). All receptors come from a man in his forties or fifties who had recovered from COVID-19. Each CDR3 is given with its conserved first and last residue. A D gene is named only where the DNA matches it firmly. Some rows have no size entry. The others give once, few or many, or a class for an expanded clone.

v_gene	d_gene	j_gene	abundance	CDR3nt	CDR3aa
TRBV6-2/TRBV6-3	NA	TRBJ1-5	few	TGTGCCAGCAGTTATCCGTACCCGGAGCAGCCCCAGCATTTT	CASSYPYPEQPQHF
TRBV7-2	NA	TRBJ2-3	NA	TGTGCCAGCAGCTTATACCTAGTCCTTAGCACAGATACGCAGTATTTT	CASSLYLVLSTDTQYF
TRBV18	NA	TRBJ1-6	NA	TGTGCCAGCTCACCAGGAGGGGACTCACCCCTCCACTTT	CASSPGGDSPLHF
TRBV13	NA	TRBJ2-7	NA	TGTGCCAGCAGCCCCAGGGGCGAAACCTACGAGCAGTACTTC	CASSPRGETYEQYF
TRBV19	TRBD1	TRBJ1-1	NA	TGTGCCAGTAGTATTTGGGACAGGGACACTGAAGCTTTCTTT	CASSIWDRDTEAFF
TRBV19	NA	TRBJ2-7	NA	TGTGCCAGTAGTATACTCGTCACTGACTACGAGCAGTACTTC	CASSILVTDYEQYF
TRBV19	NA	TRBJ1-2	NA	TGTGCCAGTAGTGGCCAGGACAGCTGGGGAGGCTACACCTTC	CASSGQDSWGGYTF
TRBV6-1	NA	TRBJ2-7	once	TGTGCCAGCAGTGAATACAGGGCCTACGAGCAGTACTTC	CASSEYRAYEQYF
TRBV28	NA	TRBJ1-5	NA	TGTGCCAGCAGTTCCCTCGGGGGGGCTCAACAGCCCCAGCATTTT	CASSSLGGAQQPQHF
TRBV19	TRBD1	TRBJ1-2	NA	TGTGCCAGTAGTATAGAACACAGGGGAAGGCATGGCTACACCTTC	CASSIEHRGRHGYTF
TRBV18	NA	TRBJ1-5	NA	TGTGCCAGCTCGGACAGTAGCAATCAGCCCCAGCATTTT	CASSDSSNQPQHF
TRBV7-2	NA	TRBJ2-5	NA	TGTGCCAGCAGCTTCAGAGGACAAGAGACCCAGTACTTC	CASSFRGQETQYF
TRBV5-1	NA	TRBJ2-1	once	TGCGCCAGCAGCTTGGATTCAGGGAGCGGGAATGAGCAGTTCTTC	CASSLDSGSGNEQFF
TRBV12-3/TRBV12-4	NA	TRBJ1-6	NA	TGTGCCAGCAGTTTCGACAGAAATTCACCCCTCCACTTT	CASSFDRNSPLHF
TRBV3-1/TRBV3-2	NA	TRBJ1-2	NA	TGTGCCAGCAGCCCCCGGGGGTATGGCTACACCTTC	CASSPRGYGYTF
TRBV3-1/TRBV3-2	TRBD1	TRBJ1-6	few	TGTGCCAGCAGCCAGACAGGGGGGGATTCACCCCTCCACTTT	CASSQTGGDSPLHF
TRBV4-1	NA	TRBJ2-5	once	TGCGCCAGCAGCCAAGTGGGCAGGAAAGAGACCCAGTACTTC	CASSQVGRKETQYF
TRBV7-9	TRBD2	TRBJ2-5	NA	TGTGCCAGCAGCCCCGGGACTAGCGGGAGTGAGGAGACCCAGTACTTC	CASSPGTSGSEETQYF
TRBV7-9	NA	TRBJ1-1	few	TGTGCCAGCAGCTTTTACGGGGTGAACACTGAAGCTTTCTTT	CASSFYGVNTEAFF
TRBV7-2	TRBD1	TRBJ2-5	once	TGTGCCAGCAGCTTATCGCCGGGACAGGGAGGGGAGACCCAGTACTTC	CASSLSPGQGGETQYF
TRBV28	TRBD1	TRBJ1-2	NA	TGTGCCAGCAGTTTATTAGGGCAGGGGGGTGGTAGCTACACCTTC	CASSLLGQGGGSYTF
TRBV19	TRBD1	TRBJ1-5	once	TGTGCCAGTATTGACAGGGCAAGCAATCAGCCCCAGCATTTT	CASIDRASNQPQHF
TRBV18	TRBD1	TRBJ1-3	once	TGTGCCAGCTCACCACGGGACAGGCCCGGAAACACCATATATTTT	CASSPRDRPGNTIYF
TRBV28	NA	TRBJ1-5	NA	TGTGCCAGCAGTTTGGTTGAGGGCCCCAATCAGCCCCAGCATTTT	CASSLVEGPNQPQHF
TRBV11-1	TRBD1	TRBJ1-6	NA	TGTGCCAGCAGCCAACCGGGACAGGGGAATTCACCCCTCCACTTT	CASSQPGQGNSPLHF
TRBV18	NA	TRBJ1-1	NA	TGTGCCAGCTCACCACCACCGGGAAACACTGAAGCTTTCTTT	CASSPPPGNTEAFF
TRBV27	TRBD1	TRBJ2-7	NA	TGTGCCAGCAGTCCCGGGACAGGGTACGAGCAGTACTTC	CASSPGTGYEQYF
TRBV30	TRBD1	TRBJ1-6	NA	TGTGCCTGGACACCGGGACAGGGATCGCCCCTCCACTTT	CAWTPGQGSPLHF
TRBV7-9	TRBD2	TRBJ2-5	NA	TGTGCCAGCAACCGGCAACTAGCGGGGGAGACCCAGTACTTC	CASNRQLAGETQYF
TRBV27	TRBD1	TRBJ1-1	once	TGTGCCAGCAGTTCCCCAACCAAGGGGGCAGGGACTGAAGCTTTCTTT	CASSSPTKGAGTEAFF
TRBV5-1	NA	TRBJ1-2	NA	TGCGCCAGCAGCTTGCCAGGGGACTATGGCTACACCTTC	CASSLPGDYGYTF
TRBV12-5	NA	TRBJ1-5	NA	TGTGCTAGTGGTTTGCTAGGGACTGAGTATCCTAGCAATCAGCCCCAGCATTTT	CASGLLGTEYPSNQPQHF
TRBV28	TRBD1	TRBJ1-5	NA	TGTGCCAGCAGTTCTCCGGGACAGGGGAATCAGCCCCAGCATTTT	CASSSPGQGNQPQHF
TRBV3-1/TRBV3-2	TRBD1	TRBJ2-6	NA	TGTGCCAGCAGCCCCCAAGGGCCGGGACAGGGGGTCTCTGGGGCCAACGTCCTGACTTTC	CASSPQGPGQGVSGANVLTF
TRBV11-2	NA	TRBJ2-7	NA	TGTGCCAGCAGCCCTCCGTCTAGAACCTACGAGCAGTACTTC	CASSPPSRTYEQYF
TRBV11-2	TRBD2	TRBJ2-2	NA	TGTGCCAGCAGCCCGTGGACTAGCCCGAACACCGGGGAGCTGTTTTTT	CASSPWTSPNTGELFF